The rows below give T cell receptor beta chains drawn from one sample of a study of T-cell reconstitution after alpha-beta-depleted transplantation in children. TCRdb redid the calling of the PCR reads with MiXCR, one entry per CDR3 protein. This sample carries about 540,000 distinct CDR3 sequences, about 18% of them seen once, and the ten largest clones take 2.5% to 3.5%. Specimen: PBMCs from the stem cell graft donor, collected from the stem cell graft. The origin of the receptors is a human donor who donated a stem cell graft to a child with acute lymphoblastic leukemia. The CDR3 runs from the conserved cysteine through the conserved F or W. D genes are given only for firm matches. Clone size appears in some rows only: once, few, many, or a class for an expanded clone.

cdr3_length	clone_size	j_call	v_call	d_call	cdr3_nt	cdr3_aa
13	NA	TRBJ1-1	TRBV4-1	NA	TGCGCCAGCAGCCACGGGGCAGTGTTTGAAGCTTTCTTT	CASSHGAVFEAFF
14	NA	TRBJ2-7	TRBV7-9	NA	TGTGCCAGCAGCTTAGCGAACACTGCCTACGAGCAGTACTTC	CASSLANTAYEQYF
19	few	TRBJ2-6	TRBV14	TRBD1	TGTGCCAGCAGCCAATTCGGACAGGCGGCCGGCTCTGGGGCCAACGTCCTGACTTTC	CASSQFGQAAGSGANVLTF
13	NA	TRBJ2-7	TRBV24-1	NA	TGTGCCACCAGTGATGCCGGGGCATACGAGCAGTACTTC	CATSDAGAYEQYF
19	few	TRBJ2-3	TRBV6-1	TRBD2	TGTGCCAGCAGTCCCCTTCGGACTAGCGGGAGGTCCCAAACAGATACGCAGTATTTT	CASSPLRTSGRSQTDTQYF
13	NA	TRBJ2-4	TRBV6-1	NA	TGTGCCAGCAGCGTTAATAAGGGGAACATTCAGTACTTC	CASSVNKGNIQYF
18	few	TRBJ1-5	TRBV4-1	TRBD1	TGCGCCAGCAGCCAAGATTTACAGGGGATGGGCAGCAATCAGCCCCAGCATTTT	CASSQDLQGMGSNQPQHF
16	NA	TRBJ1-2	TRBV12-3/TRBV12-4	NA	TGTGCCAGCAGCACGACTACAGGCCTGTCTGTCTATGGCTACACCTTC	CASSTTTGLSVYGYTF
13	NA	TRBJ2-7	TRBV4-1	TRBD2	TGCGCCAGCAGACCTAGCGGGAGTGACGAGCAGTACTTC	CASRPSGSDEQYF
15	NA	TRBJ2-1	TRBV21-1	NA	TGTGCCAGCAGCAAAGACACGGGACCCTACAATGAGCAGTTCTTC	CASSKDTGPYNEQFF
14	few	TRBJ2-2	TRBV19	NA	TGTGCCAGTAATTGGAAGGCAAAAGCCGGGGAGCTGTTTTTT	CASNWKAKAGELFF
16	NA	TRBJ2-3	TRBV7-2	NA	TGTGCCAGCAGCTTAGCCCCGGCGGTTAGCACAGATACGCAGTATTTT	CASSLAPAVSTDTQYF
14	NA	TRBJ1-2	TRBV5-1	NA	TGCGCCAGCAGCTCACAAGGAGAAGGATATGGCTACACCTTC	CASSSQGEGYGYTF
17	few	TRBJ2-7	TRBV5-1	TRBD2	TGCGCCAGAGAACTAGCGGGAGTAACCGATGGAGCCTACGAGCAGTACTTC	CARELAGVTDGAYEQYF